The 20 T cell receptor beta chains in this list originate from one sample, sequenced in a study of T cells after yellow fever vaccination. TCRdb reprocessed the 5' RACE reads via MiXCR and lists one record per CDR3 protein. The table shows approximately 340,000 distinct CDR3 sequences, with 8.5% to 10% occurring only once. Source: PBMCs, taken on the day of the first yellow fever vaccination. All receptors derive from a man in his late teens or twenties who received the YFV17D yellow fever vaccine.

This clonotype occurred many times. This sequence joins TRBV5-1 and TRBJ2-7, with D unclear. The CDR3 loop spans 13 amino acids. Deletions cut 1 base from V and 0 bases from J, with 5 bases between. Looked up from germline, CDR1 is SGHRS and CDR2 is YFSETQ. CDR3 protein: CASSLLSSYEQYF. The CDR3 nucleotides are TGCGCCAGCAGCTTGCTCTCCTCCTACGAGCAGTACTTC.

The chain combines TRBV5-1 with TRBJ2-3; D remains unclear. CDR1 and CDR2 (germline): SGHRS, YFSETQ. The CDR3 covers 17 residues. V lost 5 bases to trimming and J lost 6 bases, with 25 bases between them. CDR3 sequence reads: CASSSSSGPTPADTQYF. For the CDR3, the DNA is TGCGCCAGCAGTTCCAGTTCCGGGCCAACTCCGGCGGATACGCAGTATTTT.

This clonotype was seen a few times. This rearrangement joins TRBV9 to TRBJ1-6; perhaps TRBD1 as D (5 bases). This CDR3 contains 15 residues. Deletions cut 2 bases from V and 8 bases from J, with 14 bases between. The germline V gene has CDR1 SGDLS and CDR2 YYNGEE. As DNA, the CDR3 is TGTGCCAGCAGCGTTTCGGCGGAGGGGTATTCACCCCTCCACTTT. It translates to CASSVSAEGYSPLHF.

The CDR3, as DNA: TGCGCCAGCAGCCAAGATCCCCCAGCGGGGGCTTCAAATACGCAGTATTTT. This gives the protein CASSQDPPAGASNTQYF. This chain links TRBV4-3 with TRBJ2-3, with TRBD2 matching 8 bases. The CDR3 has 17 residues. Germline CDR1 reads LGHNA; CDR2 reads YSLEER. The junction had 12 bases not matched to a gene; V was cut back by 0 bases and J by 7 bases.

V is TRBV5-1 and J is TRBJ2-3; D possibly corresponds to TRBD1 (6 bases). In germline, CDR1 is SGHRS, CDR2 YFSETQ. The V and J ends lost 7 bases and 4 bases respectively, with 16 bases between them. The CDR3 loop spans 14 amino acids. This CDR3 reads CASGGLFPSDTQYF. CDR3 DNA: TGCGCCAGCGGGGGCCTTTTTCCCTCAGATACGCAGTATTTT.

The chain carries TRBV24-1 and TRBJ2-5, with 10 positions matching TRBD1. Looked up from germline, CDR1 is KGHDR and CDR2 is SFDVKD. J lost 3 bases, V lost 10 bases, and 4 bases had no gene match. The CDR3 consists of 13 residues. CDR3 region: CATRGTGEETQYF. In nucleotides, the CDR3 is TGTGCCACGCGTGGGACAGGGGAAGAGACCCAGTACTTC.

This sequence joins TRBV20-1 and TRBJ1-1; D ambiguous. Germline CDR1 DFQATT, CDR2 SNEGSKA (reference sequence). CDR3 size: 12 residues. V lost 6 bases and J lost 6, with 14 bases in between. The CDR3 is CSAPGEWAEAFF. Written as DNA, the CDR3 is TGCAGTGCCCCCGGGGAATGGGCTGAAGCTTTCTTT.

The rearrangement joins TRBV9 to TRBJ2-7; TRBD1 matches at 9 bases. The CDR3 extends over 15 amino acids. Germline trimming cut 3 bases from V and 3 bases from J; bases unmatched to any gene: 7. CDR1 is SGDLS and CDR2 is YYNGEE in the germline V gene. In nucleotides, the CDR3 is TGTGCCAGCAGCGCCGCCGGGACAGGGTTCTACGAGCAGTACTTC. Amino acids: CASSAAGTGFYEQYF.

This chain links TRBV7-2 with TRBJ2-1; D is unclear. V was trimmed by 5 bases and J by 0 bases, leaving 11 bases between them. In germline, CDR1 is SGHTA, CDR2 FQGNSA. This CDR3 comprises 15 residues. The CDR3 nucleotides are TGTGCCAGCAGCGCCCACTGGAGCTCCTACAATGAGCAGTTCTTC. Protein sequence: CASSAHWSSYNEQFF.

This clonotype came up many times. The J gene is TRBJ2-5, the V gene TRBV7-2; possibly TRBD1 for D (6 bases). CDR1 SGHTA and CDR2 FQGNSA come from the germline V gene. CDR3 size: 13 residues. The V end lost 5 bases, the J end lost 4 bases, and 11 bases lay between the germline ends. Here the CDR3 DNA reads TGTGCCAGCAGCGAGCAGGGGCTAGAGACCCAGTACTTC. Its protein is CASSEQGLETQYF.

The chain combines TRBV11-1 with TRBJ1-1; possible D gene TRBD1, 6 bases. This CDR3 has 18 amino acids. Per germline, CDR1 SGHAT and CDR2 FQDESV (reference sequence). The ends were cut back, 5 bases at V and 1 base at J, with 23 bases in the middle. The CDR3, as DNA: TGTGCCAGCAGCCAGATTTTTAACAGGGACCGAAGGAACACTGAAGCTTTCTTT. Translating gives CASSQIFNRDRRNTEAFF.

The chain has TRBV5-1 and TRBJ2-3; possibly TRBD1 for D (6 bases). The CDR3 spans 14 residues. V shed 5 bases and J shed 0 bases, with 10 bases lying between them. Germline values: CDR1 SGHRS, CDR2 YFSETQ. In DNA, the CDR3 is TGCGCCAGCAGGCGGACAGATAGCACAGATACGCAGTATTTT. Amino acid sequence: CASRRTDSTDTQYF.

The V gene is TRBV10-3, the J gene TRBJ2-7; the D gene is possibly TRBD2 (5 bases). This CDR3 is built from 13 residues. V lost 6 bases and J 0 bases, leaving 9 bases between the germline ends. CDR1 is ENHRY, CDR2 SYGVKD, per germline. CDR3 in amino acids: CAIRGGSSYEQYF. In DNA form, the CDR3 reads TGTGCCATCAGAGGTGGGAGCTCCTACGAGCAGTACTTC.

The rearrangement links TRBV4-3 to TRBJ2-2; D tentatively fits TRBD1 or TRBD2 (5 bases each). CDR3 length equals 16 residues. The V gene's germline CDR1 is LGHNA and CDR2 YSLEER. V gave up 0 bases and J gave up 5 bases, with 13 bases separating them. CDR3 sequence (DNA): TGCGCCAGCAGCCAAGATCCGGGGACGGGAACCGGGGAGCTGTTTTTT. Translated, it gives CASSQDPGTGTGELFF.

This clonotype turned up a few times. The rearrangement joins TRBV10-3 to TRBJ2-1, with D possibly being TRBD1 (5 bases). With 7 bases removed from V and 2 bases from J, the gap between germline ends came to 15 bases. Germline-derived CDR1 and CDR2 are ENHRY and SYGVKD. There are 15 residues in the CDR3. CDR3 coding DNA: TGTGCCATCAAAGGGCGGCAGGGAACCTACAATGAGCAGTTCTTC. Translated: CAIKGRQGTYNEQFF.

In this sample, this clonotype turned up a few times. The V gene is TRBV5-8, the J gene TRBJ1-5; TRBD1 is a possible D gene (5 bases). The V gene lost 1 base and the J gene lost 14 bases, with 16 bases spanning the gap. Germline lookup yields CDR1 SGHTS and CDR2 YDEGEE. CDR3 length: 13 amino acids. The CDR3 coding sequence is TGTGCCAGCAGCTTGAGGCCCGCGGCAGGGAAGCATTTT. Protein: CASSLRPAAGKHF.

In this sample, this clonotype turned up a few times. The V call is TRBV19, the J call TRBJ1-5; D not certain. The CDR3 spans 16 residues. Germline V gene data show CDR1 as LNHDA and CDR2 as SQIVND (reference sequence). The V end was cut by 3 bases, the J end by 3 bases, with 15 bases between. The CDR3 is CASSMGGWQINQPQHF. Here the CDR3 DNA reads TGTGCCAGTAGTATGGGAGGGTGGCAGATCAATCAGCCCCAGCATTTT.

The chain combines TRBV5-5 with TRBJ1-1; 8 positions agree with TRBD1. Per the germline V gene, CDR1 is SGHKS and CDR2 is YYEKEE (reference sequence). V shed 4 bases, J shed 7 bases, and the junction held 6 bases outside the gene matches. The CDR3 spans 13 residues. The CDR3 DNA is TGTGCCAGCAGCAACCTGGACAGGGTTGAAGCTTTCTTT. Residues: CASSNLDRVEAFF.

The genes are TRBV30 and TRBJ2-7, with D perhaps assigned TRBD1 or TRBD2 (5 bases each). Germline CDR1 and CDR2: GTSNPN and SVGIG (reference sequence). V lost 8 bases to trimming and J lost 0 bases, with 8 bases between them. CDR3 length equals 11 residues. The CDR3 DNA is TGTGCCGGGGGACCCTCCTACGAGCAGTACTTC. Encoded protein: CAGGPSYEQYF. Combining the CDR3 with reference TRBV30 and TRBJ2-7 gives the whole variable domain SQTIHQWPATLVQPVGSPLSLECTVEGTSNPNLYWYRQAAGRGLQLLFYSVGIGQISSEVPQNLSASRPQDRQFILSSKKLLLSDSGFYLCAGGPSYEQYFGPGTRLTVT.

This clonotype was recorded a few times. This may come from a read error, since a much larger clone is one base off. V is TRBV6-4 and J is TRBJ2-1; 14 bases align to TRBD2. The CDR3 has 15 amino acids. The V gene's germline CDR1 is MRHNA and CDR2 SNTAGT. With V trimmed by 0 bases and J by 9 bases, 1 base remained unmatched. The CDR3 nucleotides read TGTGCCAGCAGTGACTCGACTAGCGGGGGGGCTGAGCAGTTCTTC. Amino acid sequence: CASSDSTSGGAEQFF.